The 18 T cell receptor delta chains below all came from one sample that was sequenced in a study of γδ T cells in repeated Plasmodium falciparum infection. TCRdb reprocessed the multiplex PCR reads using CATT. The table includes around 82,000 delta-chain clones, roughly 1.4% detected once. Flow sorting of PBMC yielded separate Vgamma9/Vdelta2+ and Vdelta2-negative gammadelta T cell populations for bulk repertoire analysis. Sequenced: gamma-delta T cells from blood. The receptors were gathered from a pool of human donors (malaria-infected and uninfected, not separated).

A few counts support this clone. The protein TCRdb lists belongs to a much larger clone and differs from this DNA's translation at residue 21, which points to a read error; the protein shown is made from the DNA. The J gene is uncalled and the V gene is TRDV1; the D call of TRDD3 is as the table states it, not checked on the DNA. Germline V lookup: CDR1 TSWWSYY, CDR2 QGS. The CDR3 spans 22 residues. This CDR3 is CALGVPFLSISYWGIRTDKLTF. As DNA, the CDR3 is TGTGCTCTTGGGGTACCCTTCCTCTCGATCAGTTACTGGGGGATACGGACCGATAAACTCACCTTT.

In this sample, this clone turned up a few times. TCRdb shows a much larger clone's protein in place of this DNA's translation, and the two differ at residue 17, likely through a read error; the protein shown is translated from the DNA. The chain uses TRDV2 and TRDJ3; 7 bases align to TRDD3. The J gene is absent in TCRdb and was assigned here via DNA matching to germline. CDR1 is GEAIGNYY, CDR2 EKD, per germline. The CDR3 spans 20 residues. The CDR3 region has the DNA TGTGCCTGTGACTCCTGGGGGTCGCAAGAAAGCTCCTGGGACACCCGACGGATGTTTTTC. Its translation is CACDSWGSQESSWDTRRMFF.

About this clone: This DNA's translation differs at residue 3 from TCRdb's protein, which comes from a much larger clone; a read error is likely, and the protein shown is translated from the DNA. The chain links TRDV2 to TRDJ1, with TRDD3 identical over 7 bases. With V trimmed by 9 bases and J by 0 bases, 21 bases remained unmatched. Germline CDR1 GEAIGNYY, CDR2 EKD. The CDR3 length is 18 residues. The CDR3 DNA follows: TGTGCCCGTGGACGAGTTGTGGTTGGGGGAGACCACACCGATAAACTCATCTTT. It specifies CARGRVVVGGDHTDKLIF.

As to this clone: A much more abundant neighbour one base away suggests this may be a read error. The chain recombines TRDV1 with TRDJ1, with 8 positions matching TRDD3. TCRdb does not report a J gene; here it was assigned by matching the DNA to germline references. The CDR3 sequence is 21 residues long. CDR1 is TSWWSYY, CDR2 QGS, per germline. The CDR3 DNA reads TGTGCCCTTGGGTCCCGGTACTGGGGGCTACTAAATGTGGGTATGGCCGATAAACTCATCTTT. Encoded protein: CALGSRYWGLLNVGMADKLIF.

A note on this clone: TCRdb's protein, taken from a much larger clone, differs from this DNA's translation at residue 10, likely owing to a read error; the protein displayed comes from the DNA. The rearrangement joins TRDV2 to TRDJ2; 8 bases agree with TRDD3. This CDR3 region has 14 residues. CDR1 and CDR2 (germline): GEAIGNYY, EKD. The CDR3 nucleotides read TGTGCCTGTGACACTGGGGGATTGACAACACAACTCTTCTTT. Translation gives CACDTGGLTTQLFF.

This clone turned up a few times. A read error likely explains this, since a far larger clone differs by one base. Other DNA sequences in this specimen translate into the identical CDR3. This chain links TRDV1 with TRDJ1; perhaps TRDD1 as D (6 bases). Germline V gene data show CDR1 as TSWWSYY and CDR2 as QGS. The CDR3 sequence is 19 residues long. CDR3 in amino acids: CALGEPSPNRRGRRAKLIF. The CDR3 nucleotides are TGTGCTCTCGGGGAACCGAGTCCAAATAGGAGGGGCCGCCGGGCTAAACTCATCTTT.

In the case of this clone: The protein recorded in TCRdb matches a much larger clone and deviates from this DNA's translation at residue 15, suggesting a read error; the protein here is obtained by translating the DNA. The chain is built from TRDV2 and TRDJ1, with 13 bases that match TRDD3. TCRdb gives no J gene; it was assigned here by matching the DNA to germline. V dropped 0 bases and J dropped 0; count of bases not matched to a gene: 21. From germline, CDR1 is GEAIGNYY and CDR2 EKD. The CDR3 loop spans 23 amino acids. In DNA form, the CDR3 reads TGTGCCTGTGACACCGGTGCTACTCCTCTACTGGGGGATACGTGGGCATACACCGATAAACTCATCTTT. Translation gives CACDTGATPLLGDTWAYTDKLIF.

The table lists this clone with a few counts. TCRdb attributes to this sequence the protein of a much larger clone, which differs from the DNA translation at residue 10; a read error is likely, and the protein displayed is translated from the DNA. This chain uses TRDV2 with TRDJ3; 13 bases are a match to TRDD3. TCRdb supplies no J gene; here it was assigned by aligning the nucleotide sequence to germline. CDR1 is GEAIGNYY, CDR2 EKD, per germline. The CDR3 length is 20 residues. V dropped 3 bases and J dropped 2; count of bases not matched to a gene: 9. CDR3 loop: CACDLYWGIRTAWDTRQMFF. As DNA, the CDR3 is TGTGCCTGTGACTTGTACTGGGGGATACGAACGGCCTGGGACACCCGACAGATGTTTTTC.

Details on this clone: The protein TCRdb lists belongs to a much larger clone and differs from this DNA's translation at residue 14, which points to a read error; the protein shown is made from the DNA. CDR3 loop: CACDPMLLGDTPYIDKLIF. The CDR3 DNA follows: TGTGCCTGTGACCCTATGCTTCTGGGGGATACCCCGTACATCGATAAACTCATCTTT. The chain uses TRDV2 and TRDJ1, with 11 nucleotides matching TRDD3. Because TCRdb records no J gene, it was assigned here through a match of the DNA to germline. The junction had 18 bases not matched to a gene; V was cut back by 3 bases and J by 4 bases. Germline-derived CDR1 and CDR2 are GEAIGNYY and EKD. CDR3 length: 19 residues.

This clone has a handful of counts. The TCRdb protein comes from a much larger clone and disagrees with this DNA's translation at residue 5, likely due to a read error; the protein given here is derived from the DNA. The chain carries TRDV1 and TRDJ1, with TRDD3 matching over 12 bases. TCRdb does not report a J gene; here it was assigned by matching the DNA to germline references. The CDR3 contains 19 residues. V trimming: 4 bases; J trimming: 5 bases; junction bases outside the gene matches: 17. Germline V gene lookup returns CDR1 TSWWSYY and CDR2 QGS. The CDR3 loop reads CALGGQVLGDTYAGDKLIF. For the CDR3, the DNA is TGTGCTCTTGGGGGGCAGGTACTGGGGGATACCTATGCAGGGGATAAACTCATCTTT.

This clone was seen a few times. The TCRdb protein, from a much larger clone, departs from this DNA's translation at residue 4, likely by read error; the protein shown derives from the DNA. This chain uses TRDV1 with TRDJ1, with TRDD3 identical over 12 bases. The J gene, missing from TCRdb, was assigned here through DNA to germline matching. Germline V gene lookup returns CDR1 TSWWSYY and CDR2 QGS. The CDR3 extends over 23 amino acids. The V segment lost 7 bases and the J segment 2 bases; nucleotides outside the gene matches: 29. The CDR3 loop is CALEARPLPNSLGDTGYTDKLIF. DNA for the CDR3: TGTGCTCTTGAGGCTCGGCCTCTTCCTAATAGTCTGGGGGATACGGGTTATACCGATAAACTCATCTTT.

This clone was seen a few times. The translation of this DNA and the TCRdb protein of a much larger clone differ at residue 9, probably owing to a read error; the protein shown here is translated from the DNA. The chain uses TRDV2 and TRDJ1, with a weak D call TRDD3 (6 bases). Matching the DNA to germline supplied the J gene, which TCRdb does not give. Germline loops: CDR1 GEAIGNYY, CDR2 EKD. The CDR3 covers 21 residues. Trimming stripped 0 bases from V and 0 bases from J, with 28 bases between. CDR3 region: CACDTLPVRDNRPGDTDKLIF. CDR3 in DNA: TGTGCCTGTGACACCCTCCCTGTGAGGGATAACCGTCCGGGAGACACCGATAAACTCATCTTT.

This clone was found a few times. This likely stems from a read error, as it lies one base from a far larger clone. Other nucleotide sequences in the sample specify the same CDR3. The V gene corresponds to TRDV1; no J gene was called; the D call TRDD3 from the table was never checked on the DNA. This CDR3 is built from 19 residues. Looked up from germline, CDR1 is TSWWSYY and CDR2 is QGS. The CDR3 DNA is TGTGCTCTTGAGATATACCTACGTATACCAGTGGGACCCACCGATAAGCTCATCTTT. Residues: CALEIYLRIPVGPTDKLIF.

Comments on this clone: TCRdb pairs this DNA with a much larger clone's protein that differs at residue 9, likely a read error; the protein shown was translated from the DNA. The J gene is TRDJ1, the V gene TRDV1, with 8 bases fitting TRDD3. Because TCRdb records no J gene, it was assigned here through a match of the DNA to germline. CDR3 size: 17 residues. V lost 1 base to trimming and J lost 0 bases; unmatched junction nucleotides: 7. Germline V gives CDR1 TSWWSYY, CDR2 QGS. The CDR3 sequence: CALGEHWGVVYTDKLIF. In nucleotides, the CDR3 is TGTGCTCTTGGGGAACACTGGGGGGTAGTGTACACCGATAAACTCATCTTT.

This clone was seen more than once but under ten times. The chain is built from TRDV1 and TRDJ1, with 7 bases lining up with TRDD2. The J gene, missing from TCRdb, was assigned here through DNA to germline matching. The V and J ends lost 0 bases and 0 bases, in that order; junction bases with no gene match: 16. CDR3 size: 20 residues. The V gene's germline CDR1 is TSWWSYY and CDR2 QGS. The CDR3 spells CALGELILSYEWIYTDKLIF. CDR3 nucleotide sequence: TGTGCTCTTGGGGAACTCATTCTTTCCTACGAGTGGATTTACACCGATAAACTCATCTTT.

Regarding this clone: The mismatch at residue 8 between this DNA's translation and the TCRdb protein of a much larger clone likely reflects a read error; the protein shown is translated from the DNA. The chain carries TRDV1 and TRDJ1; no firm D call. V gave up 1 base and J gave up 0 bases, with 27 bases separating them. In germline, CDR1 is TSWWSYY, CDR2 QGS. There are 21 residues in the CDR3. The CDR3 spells CALGEPSPRFDKSSYTDKLIF. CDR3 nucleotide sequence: TGTGCTCTTGGGGAACCCAGCCCTAGGTTTGATAAAAGCTCGTACACCGATAAACTCATCTTT.

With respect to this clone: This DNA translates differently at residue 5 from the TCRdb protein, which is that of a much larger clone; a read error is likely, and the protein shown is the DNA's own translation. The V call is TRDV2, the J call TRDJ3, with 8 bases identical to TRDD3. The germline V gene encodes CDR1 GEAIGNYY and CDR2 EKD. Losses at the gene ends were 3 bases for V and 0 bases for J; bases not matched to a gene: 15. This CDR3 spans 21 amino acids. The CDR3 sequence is CACDSTGSWGKSSWDTRQMFF. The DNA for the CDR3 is TGTGCCTGTGACTCAACCGGTAGCTGGGGGAAGAGCTCCTGGGACACCCGACAGATGTTTTTC.

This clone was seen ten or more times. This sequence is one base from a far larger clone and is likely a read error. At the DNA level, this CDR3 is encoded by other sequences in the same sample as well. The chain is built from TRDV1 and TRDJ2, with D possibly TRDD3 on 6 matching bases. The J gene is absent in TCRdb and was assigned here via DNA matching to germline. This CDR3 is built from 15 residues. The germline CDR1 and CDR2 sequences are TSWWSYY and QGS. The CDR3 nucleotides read TGTGCCCTGACCTACGAAGGGATATCGACAGCACAACTCTTCTTT. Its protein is CALTYEGISTAQLFF.